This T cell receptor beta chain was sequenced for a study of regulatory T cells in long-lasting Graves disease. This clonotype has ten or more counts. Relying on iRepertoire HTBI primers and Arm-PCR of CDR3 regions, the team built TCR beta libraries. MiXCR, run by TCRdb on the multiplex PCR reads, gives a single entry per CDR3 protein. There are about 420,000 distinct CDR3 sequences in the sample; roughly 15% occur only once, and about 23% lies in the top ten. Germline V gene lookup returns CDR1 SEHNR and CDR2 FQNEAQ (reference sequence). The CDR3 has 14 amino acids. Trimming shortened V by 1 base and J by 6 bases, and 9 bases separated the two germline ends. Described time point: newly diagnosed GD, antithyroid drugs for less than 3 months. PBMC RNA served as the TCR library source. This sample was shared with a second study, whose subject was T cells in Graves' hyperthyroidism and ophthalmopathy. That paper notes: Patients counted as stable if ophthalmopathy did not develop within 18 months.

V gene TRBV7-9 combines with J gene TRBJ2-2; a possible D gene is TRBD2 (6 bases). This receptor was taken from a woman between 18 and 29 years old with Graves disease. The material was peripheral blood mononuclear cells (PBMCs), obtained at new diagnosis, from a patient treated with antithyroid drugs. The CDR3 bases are TGTGCCAGCAGCTTAGACGGAGGGGCCGGGGAGCTGTTTTTT. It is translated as CASSLDGGAGELFF.